This entry lists 20 T cell receptor beta chains sequenced from one sample in a study of blood T cell repertoires in COVID-19. Libraries were prepared by immunoSEQ multiplex PCR; TCRdb keeps only in-frame clonotypes and omits some of them. The table lists under 15,000 clones, approximately 84% of them singletons. Sequenced material: peripheral blood. These receptors all stem from a human donor in a cohort sampled during active COVID-19.

CDR3 nucleotides: TGTGCCAGCAGCTTCCAGGGTACTACCTCTGGGGCCAACGTCCTGACTTTC. Translation gives CASSFQGTTSGANVLTF. V gene TRBV7-3 combines with J gene TRBJ2-6; possibly TRBD1 for D (5 bases). Germline CDR1 SGHTA, CDR2 FQGTGA. The V end lost 3 bases, the J end lost 0 bases, and 12 bases lay between the germline ends. This CDR3 region has 17 residues.

The rearrangement links TRBV29-1 to TRBJ2-1, with 7 nucleotides matching TRBD1. Germline loops: CDR1 SQVTM, CDR2 ANQGSEA. The V and J ends lost 5 bases and 0 bases, in that order; junction bases with no gene match: 4. The CDR3 has 14 amino acids. The CDR3 DNA reads as TGCAGCGTTTTACAGGGGAGCTCCTACAATGAGCAGTTCTTC. Its translation is CSVLQGSSYNEQFF.

This clone was counted once. The chain joins TRBV28 to TRBJ2-1; 15 nucleotides agree with TRBD2. Unmatched junction bases numbered 2, after V lost 3 bases and J lost 8 bases. Per the germline V gene, CDR1 is MDHEN and CDR2 is SYDVKM. The CDR3 length is 15 residues. The CDR3 DNA follows: TGTGCCAGCAGTTTCTGGACTAGCGGGAGGGATGAGCAGTTCTTC. It is translated as CASSFWTSGRDEQFF.

The chain employs TRBV19 and TRBJ2-1; 14 bases line up with TRBD2. CDR1 is LNHDA, CDR2 SQIVND, per germline (reference sequence). Losses at the gene ends were 4 bases for V and 9 bases for J; bases not matched to a gene: 5. This CDR3 region has 15 residues. The CDR3 protein is CASSTPGLAGVEQFF. CDR3 in DNA: TGTGCCAGTAGTACGCCGGGACTAGCGGGAGTTGAGCAGTTCTTC.

The gene calls are TRBV19 and TRBJ2-2, with 8 bases matching TRBD2. Germline V lookup: CDR1 LNHDA, CDR2 SQIVND (reference sequence). This CDR3 is built from 15 residues. Trimming cost V 7 bases and J 6 bases; bases outside gene matches: 10. The CDR3 here is CASTTRLASAGELFF. CDR3 DNA sequence: TGTGCCAGTACTACCCGACTAGCGTCGGCCGGGGAGCTGTTTTTT.

CDR3 protein: CASSESASAMYNEQFF. DNA of the CDR3: TGCGCCAGCAGTGAGTCGGCAAGCGCGATGTACAATGAGCAGTTCTTC. This chain joins TRBV10-1 and TRBJ2-1; unclear D gene. Per germline, CDR1 WNHNN and CDR2 SYGVQD (reference sequence). This CDR3 is 16 amino acids long. The V and J ends lost 0 bases and 4 bases respectively, with 13 bases between them.

The chain joins TRBV7-2 to TRBJ2-1; D is perhaps TRBD2 (6 bases). Germline assignment: CDR1 SGHTA and CDR2 FQGNSA. V gave up 6 bases and J gave up 4 bases, with 16 bases separating them. The CDR3 is 15 amino acids. In nucleotides, the CDR3 is TGTGCCAGCAGACCCGCCGGGACTCAATACAATGAGCAGTTCTTC. Its protein is CASRPAGTQYNEQFF.

The chain joins TRBV7-3 to TRBJ2-1; 12 bases line up with TRBD2. This CDR3 region has 15 residues. The J segment lost 6 bases and the V segment lost 2 bases, leaving 2 bases of the junction unmatched. In germline, CDR1 is SGHTA, CDR2 FQGTGA. The CDR3 nucleotides are TGTGCCAGCAGCTTACAGGGACTAGCGGGCAATGAGCAGTTCTTC. Encoded protein: CASSLQGLAGNEQFF.

The chain recombines TRBV4-1 with TRBJ1-2, with TRBD1 matching over 7 bases. V trimming: 3 bases; J trimming: 9 bases; junction bases outside the gene matches: 7. CDR3 size: 13 residues. CDR1 is MGHRA, CDR2 YSYEKL, per germline. DNA of the CDR3: TGCGCCAGCAGCCAGGAAAGAGGGGGCAGCTACACCTTC. Encoded protein: CASSQERGGSYTF.

The J gene is TRBJ2-7, the V gene TRBV20-1; TRBD1 matches at 7 bases. Germline trimming cut 3 bases from V and 2 bases from J; bases unmatched to any gene: 10. Germline V gene lookup returns CDR1 DFQATT and CDR2 SNEGSKA (reference sequence). The CDR3 is 15 amino acids. The CDR3 reads CSASPRQGWTYEQYF. Written as DNA, the CDR3 is TGCAGTGCTAGTCCCCGACAGGGTTGGACCTACGAGCAGTACTTC.

The J gene is TRBJ2-5, the V gene TRBV27; D is perhaps TRBD2 (6 bases). The CDR3 totals 14 residues. V was pared by 4 bases and J by 2 bases, with 11 bases between. Looked up from germline, CDR1 is MNHEY and CDR2 is SMNVEV (reference sequence). CDR3: CASSSQGLQETQYF. CDR3 DNA sequence: TGTGCCAGCAGTTCCCAGGGACTTCAAGAGACCCAGTACTTC.

The V gene is TRBV6-5, the J gene TRBJ2-3; 7 bases are shared with TRBD2. CDR1 and CDR2 from the germline V gene are MNHEY and SVGAGI. J gave up 3 bases and V 8 bases, and 5 bases lay outside the gene matches. CDR3 length: 13 amino acids. In DNA, the CDR3 is TGTGCCAGCGTCCGGGAGGAAACAGATACGCAGTATTTT. Translation: CASVREETDTQYF.

The V and J genes are TRBV28 and TRBJ2-1; weak D call: TRBD2 (7 bases). Trimming took off 7 bases at V and 7 bases at J, with 20 bases between the two ends. This CDR3 contains 15 residues. Germline V gene lookup returns CDR1 MDHEN and CDR2 SYDVKM. DNA for the CDR3: TGTGCCAGCAATGGGGGGGCGGGAGCTGGGAATGAGCAGTTCTTC. Encoded protein: CASNGGAGAGNEQFF.

The chain couples TRBV14 to TRBJ2-2; possible D gene TRBD2, 6 bases. Trimming shortened V by 0 bases and J by 4 bases, and 15 bases separated the two germline ends. The CDR3 totals 17 residues. The germline gives CDR1 SGHDN, CDR2 FVKESK. CDR3 nucleotide sequence: TGTGCCAGCAGCCAAGATTTCGGGGGAAGTCGCACCGGGGAGCTGTTTTTT. It encodes CASSQDFGGSRTGELFF.

The V call is TRBV7-6, the J call TRBJ2-2, with D possibly matching TRBD1 (6 bases). Trimming cost V 3 bases and J 2 bases, with 10 bases left between them. Per germline, CDR1 SGHVS and CDR2 FNYEAQ. CDR3 length equals 15 residues. CDR3 loop: CASSFGQSNTGELFF. The CDR3 DNA is TGTGCCAGCAGCTTCGGACAGTCAAACACCGGGGAGCTGTTTTTT. The full variable domain, rest sourced from reference TRBV7-6 and TRBJ2-2, is GAGVSQSPRYKVTKRGQDVALRCDPISGHVSLYWYRQALGQGPEFLTYFNYEAQQDKSGLPNDRFSAERPEGSISTLTIQRTEQRDSAMYRCASSFGQSNTGELFFGEGSRLTVL.

The chain combines TRBV11-3 with TRBJ2-5, with D possibly TRBD2 on 5 matching bases. V shed 1 base and J shed 5 bases, with 14 bases lying between them. This CDR3 comprises 15 residues. Per germline, CDR1 SGHNT and CDR2 YENEEA. In nucleotides, the CDR3 is TGTGCCAGCAGCTTAGTCAGAGGGTTGTCGGAGACCCAGTACTTC. Its translation: CASSLVRGLSETQYF.

The rearrangement links TRBV2 to TRBJ2-5; 8 positions agree with TRBD1. V dropped 8 bases and J dropped 7; count of bases not matched to a gene: 9. CDR1 is SNHLY and CDR2 is FYNNEI in the germline V gene. This CDR3 has 13 residues. The CDR3 region is CASGTGGIRTQYF. CDR3 DNA: TGTGCCAGCGGGACAGGTGGGATTAGGACCCAGTACTTC.

Many counts were recorded for this clone. CDR3 nucleotide sequence: TGCGCCAGCAGCTTGGGAGGGTTAGAACCCTACAATGAGCAGTTCTTC. It codes for CASSLGGLEPYNEQFF. V is TRBV5-1 and J is TRBJ2-1, with D perhaps matching TRBD2 (5 bases). V lost 0 bases and J 2 bases, leaving 12 bases between the germline ends. Germline-derived CDR1 and CDR2 are SGHRS and YFSETQ. The CDR3 is 16 amino acids.

The V and J genes are TRBV14 and TRBJ1-1; D remains ambiguous. V lost 5 bases and J lost 2, with 9 bases in between. In germline, CDR1 is SGHDN, CDR2 FVKESK. The CDR3 loop spans 13 amino acids. CDR3 amino acids: CASSALHNTEAFF. Here the CDR3 DNA reads TGTGCCAGCAGCGCACTCCATAACACTGAAGCTTTCTTT.

This chain joins TRBV9 and TRBJ2-2; the match to TRBD2 covers 9 bases. V gave up 4 bases and J gave up 6 bases; unmatched junction bases: 10. This CDR3 comprises 16 residues. In germline, CDR1 is SGDLS, CDR2 YYNGEE. CDR3: CASSPSGEGYAGELFF. The DNA of the CDR3 is TGTGCCAGCAGCCCTAGCGGGGAGGGGTACGCCGGGGAGCTGTTTTTT.